The present TCR beta chain was sequenced within a study of cytomegalovirus exposure and HLA in healthy donors. As for the study in general: Around 81% of roughly 430 genotyped donors fell in the Caucasian-associated ancestry cluster.

Findings of the study overall: CMV serostatus was the only immune exposure information that was available. It was reported that the classifier diagnosed cytomegalovirus status with high specificity and sensitivity in both the original and validation cohorts. Three CMV-associated chains were confirmed in vitro to be specific for CMV antigens.

Between the trimmed V and J ends, which lost 5 bases and 1 base, there was a span of 9 bases. This CDR3 has 13 amino acids. Germline V gene sequence: CDR1 LNHDA, CDR2 SQIVND (reference sequence). Both 60 Vbeta primers and 13 Jbeta primers went into the PCR. The protocol was immunoSEQ multiplex PCR, while the TCRdb copy is restricted to in-frame clones and leaves out a portion. The data contain around 130,000 clones, over 75% of them seen just once; the ten biggest clones take up roughly 1.8%. With regard to this clone: What it recognizes is unknown.

The chain employs TRBV19 and TRBJ2-7, with unresolved D. Sequencing was done on a sample of PBMCs. The TCR sequence derives from a boy younger than 18 in good health and CMV-seronegative. CDR3 DNA: TGTGCCAGTAGTGCTGGAGTATCCTACGAGCAGTACTTC. Its translation: CASSAGVSYEQYF. Looking up the rest from reference TRBV19 and TRBJ2-7 gives the full variable domain: DGGITQSPKYLFRKEGQNVTLSCEQNLNHDAMYWYRQDPGQGLRLIYYSQIVNDFQKGDIAEGYSVSREKKESFPLTVTSAQKNPTAFYLCASSAGVSYEQYFGPGTRLTVT.